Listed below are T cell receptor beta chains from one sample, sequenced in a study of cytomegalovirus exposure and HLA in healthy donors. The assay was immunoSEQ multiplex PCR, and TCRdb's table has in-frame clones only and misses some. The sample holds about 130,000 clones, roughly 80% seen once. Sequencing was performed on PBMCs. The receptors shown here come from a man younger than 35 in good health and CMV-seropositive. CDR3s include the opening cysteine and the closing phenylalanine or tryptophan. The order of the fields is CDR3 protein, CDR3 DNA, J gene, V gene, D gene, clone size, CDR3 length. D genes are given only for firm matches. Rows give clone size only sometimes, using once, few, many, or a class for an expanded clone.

CDR3: CASTFSRLGEAFF
DNA: TGTGCCAGCACATTCTCCCGACTGGGTGAAGCTTTCTTT
J: TRBJ1-1
V: TRBV6-5
D: NA
size: NA
length: 13

CDR3: CASRFGINYGYTF
DNA: TGTGCCAGCAGATTCGGTATTAACTATGGCTACACCTTC
J: TRBJ1-2
V: TRBV6-5
D: NA
size: NA
length: 13

CDR3: CASSMGGRVSHEQFF
DNA: TGTGCCAGCAGCATGGGGGGACGAGTTTCGCACGAGCAGTTCTTC
J: TRBJ2-1
V: TRBV28
D: NA
size: NA
length: 15

CDR3: CASSQAGGTDTQYF
DNA: TGCGCCAGCAGCCAAGCGGGGGGCACAGATACGCAGTATTTT
J: TRBJ2-3
V: TRBV4-3
D: NA
size: NA
length: 14

CDR3: CASSLGRGGGAIRHF
DNA: TGTGCCAGCAGCTTAGGTCGAGGCGGGGGGGCTATCCGTCACTTC
J: TRBJ2-7
V: TRBV7-2
D: TRBD2
size: NA
length: 15

CDR3: CASSLGRGDEKLFF
DNA: TGTGCCAGCAGCTTAGGCAGGGGGGATGAAAAATTGTTTTTT
J: TRBJ1-4
V: TRBV7-6
D: TRBD1
size: NA
length: 14

CDR3: CASSLVGTGEQPQHF
DNA: TGTGCCAGCAGCTTAGTGGGGACAGGCGAGCAGCCCCAGCATTTT
J: TRBJ1-5
V: TRBV7-2
D: TRBD1
size: NA
length: 15

CDR3: CASSSRQGVTDTQYF
DNA: TGCGCCAGCAGCTCTCGACAGGGGGTCACAGATACGCAGTATTTT
J: TRBJ2-3
V: TRBV5-1
D: TRBD1
size: NA
length: 15

CDR3: CASSESGEAYGYTF
DNA: TGTGCCAGCAGTGAATCGGGGGAAGCCTATGGCTACACCTTC
J: TRBJ1-2
V: TRBV6-1
D: NA
size: NA
length: 14

CDR3: CASSTTFPGTGSQPQHF
DNA: TGTGCCAGCAGCACGACATTTCCGGGGACAGGGTCTCAGCCCCAGCATTTT
J: TRBJ1-5
V: TRBV7-2
D: TRBD1
size: few
length: 17

CDR3: CASSLVGSHEQYF
DNA: TGTGCCAGCAGCTTAGTCGGGAGCCACGAGCAGTACTTC
J: TRBJ2-7
V: TRBV7-9
D: NA
size: NA
length: 13

CDR3: CASTTDPEGEAFF
DNA: TGTGCCAGCACCACCGACCCGGAGGGGGAAGCTTTCTTT
J: TRBJ1-1
V: TRBV9
D: NA
size: NA
length: 13

CDR3: CASSSGTGGTAEAFF
DNA: TGCGCCAGCAGCTCAGGGACAGGGGGCACCGCTGAAGCTTTCTTT
J: TRBJ1-1
V: TRBV5-1
D: TRBD1
size: NA
length: 15

CDR3: CASSLFPTGGGDGYTF
DNA: TGTGCCAGCAGTTTATTCCCGACAGGGGGAGGCGATGGCTACACCTTC
J: TRBJ1-2
V: TRBV27
D: TRBD1
size: NA
length: 16

CDR3: CASSSGQGGTGELFF
DNA: TGTGCCAGCAGCTCTGGACAGGGTGGGACCGGGGAGCTGTTTTTT
J: TRBJ2-2
V: TRBV11-1
D: TRBD1
size: NA
length: 15

CDR3: CASSRAFGLAGGPGELFF
DNA: TGTGCCAGCAGCCGCGCATTTGGACTAGCGGGGGGGCCCGGGGAGCTGTTTTTT
J: TRBJ2-2
V: TRBV5-8
D: TRBD2
size: NA
length: 18

CDR3: CASIPQGANYEQYF
DNA: TGCGCCAGCATCCCACAGGGGGCTAACTACGAGCAGTACTTC
J: TRBJ2-7
V: TRBV5-1
D: TRBD1
size: once
length: 14

CDR3: CAWSLPGQETEAFF
DNA: TGTGCCTGGAGTTTACCGGGACAGGAGACTGAAGCTTTCTTT
J: TRBJ1-1
V: TRBV30
D: TRBD1
size: NA
length: 14

CDR3: CASSYFPTRDRVLAFF
DNA: TGTGCCAGCAGTTACTTCCCAACCCGGGACAGGGTTTTAGCTTTCTTT
J: TRBJ1-1
V: TRBV6-6
D: TRBD1
size: NA
length: 16

CDR3: CATSGDRATNEKLFF
DNA: TGTGCCACCAGCGGGGACAGGGCAACTAATGAAAAACTGTTTTTT
J: TRBJ1-4
V: TRBV15
D: TRBD1
size: NA
length: 15

CDR3: CASSSWDRATWGELFF
DNA: TGTGCCAGCAGCTCCTGGGACAGGGCGACCTGGGGGGAGCTGTTTTTT
J: TRBJ2-2
V: TRBV5-6
D: TRBD1
size: NA
length: 16

CDR3: CSGGIRDTRPNTEAFF
DNA: TGCAGCGGCGGTATACGGGACACAAGGCCGAACACTGAAGCTTTCTTT
J: TRBJ1-1
V: TRBV29-1
D: NA
size: NA
length: 16

CDR3: CASSMLGQGGTGELFF
DNA: TGTGCCAGTAGTATGTTGGGACAGGGAGGCACCGGGGAGCTGTTTTTT
J: TRBJ2-2
V: TRBV19
D: TRBD1
size: few
length: 16

CDR3: CASSIRGAGGNQPQHF
DNA: TGTGCCAGTAGTATCCGGGGCGCGGGGGGCAATCAGCCCCAGCATTTT
J: TRBJ1-5
V: TRBV19
D: NA
size: NA
length: 16

CDR3: CASSKVWGPGGKTQYF
DNA: TGTGCCAGCAGCAAAGTGTGGGGACCCGGGGGGAAGACCCAGTACTTC
J: TRBJ2-5
V: TRBV21-1
D: NA
size: NA
length: 16

CDR3: CASSLLHQGETQYF
DNA: TGTGCCAGCAGCTTATTGCACCAGGGGGAGACCCAGTACTTC
J: TRBJ2-5
V: TRBV7-2
D: NA
size: NA
length: 14

CDR3: CASSLGTSGFQDTQYF
DNA: TGTGCCAGCAGCTTGGGGACTAGCGGGTTTCAAGATACGCAGTATTTT
J: TRBJ2-3
V: TRBV11-3
D: TRBD2
size: few
length: 16

CDR3: CASSPRRGPGNSPLHF
DNA: TGTGCCAGCAGCCCGAGAAGGGGGCCTGGTAACTCACCCCTCCACTTT
J: TRBJ1-6
V: TRBV11-2
D: TRBD1
size: NA
length: 16

CDR3: CASSQDLKAGGRETQYF
DNA: TGCGCCAGCAGCCAAGATTTGAAAGCGGGGGGCCGGGAGACCCAGTACTTC
J: TRBJ2-5
V: TRBV4-3
D: TRBD2
size: once
length: 17

CDR3: CASSPLTGSGHEQYF
DNA: TGCGCCAGCAGCCCACTAACGGGGAGTGGCCACGAGCAGTACTTC
J: TRBJ2-7
V: TRBV5-1
D: NA
size: NA
length: 15

CDR3: CASSQDQLGDRDYGYTF
DNA: TGTGCCAGCAGCCAAGATCAGTTGGGGGACAGAGACTATGGCTACACCTTC
J: TRBJ1-2
V: TRBV14
D: TRBD1
size: NA
length: 17

CDR3: CASSFAGTGLMDF
DNA: TGTGCCAGCAGTTTTGCCGGGACAGGGTTGATGGACTTC
J: TRBJ2-7
V: TRBV27
D: TRBD1
size: NA
length: 13

CDR3: CAISRQAGGPKNIQYF
DNA: TGTGCCATCAGTAGACAAGCGGGAGGACCCAAAAACATTCAGTACTTC
J: TRBJ2-4
V: TRBV10-3
D: TRBD2
size: NA
length: 16

CDR3: CATPSSGRAVDTQYF
DNA: TGTGCCACCCCCAGCTCCGGGAGGGCCGTAGATACGCAGTATTTT
J: TRBJ2-3
V: TRBV2
D: TRBD2
size: NA
length: 15

CDR3: CASSVDTDRVNEQFF
DNA: TGCGCCAGCAGTGTTGACACTGACAGGGTTAATGAGCAGTTCTTC
J: TRBJ2-1
V: TRBV10-2
D: TRBD1
size: NA
length: 15

CDR3: CATSGRASGGDTQYF
DNA: TGTGCCACCAGCGGCCGGGCTAGCGGGGGGGATACGCAGTATTTT
J: TRBJ2-3
V: TRBV15
D: TRBD2
size: NA
length: 15

CDR3: CASSPDRTGSGNTIYF
DNA: TGTGCCAGCTCACCAGACCGGACAGGCTCTGGAAACACCATATATTTT
J: TRBJ1-3
V: TRBV18
D: TRBD1
size: once
length: 16

CDR3: CASSLSPSRGDEQYF
DNA: TGTGCCAGCAGTTTATCGCCTAGCCGGGGAGACGAGCAGTACTTC
J: TRBJ2-7
V: TRBV27
D: NA
size: NA
length: 15

CDR3: CASSHGATYEQYF
DNA: TGTGCCAGCAGTCATGGGGCTACCTACGAGCAGTACTTC
J: TRBJ2-7
V: TRBV6-6
D: NA
size: NA
length: 13

CDR3: CASSIDGPGGQGRNEQFF
DNA: TGTGCCAGTAGTATAGATGGCCCGGGCGGACAGGGGCGGAATGAGCAGTTCTTC
J: TRBJ2-1
V: TRBV19
D: TRBD1
size: NA
length: 18

CDR3: CASTPISDRGYGYTF
DNA: TGCGCCAGCACACCTATTTCGGACAGGGGTTATGGCTACACCTTC
J: TRBJ1-2
V: TRBV4-1
D: TRBD1
size: few
length: 15

CDR3: CASSSGQGAYGYTF
DNA: TGTGCCAGTAGTTCGGGACAGGGGGCTTATGGCTACACCTTC
J: TRBJ1-2
V: TRBV19
D: TRBD1
size: NA
length: 14

CDR3: CAWSPGPSGANVLTF
DNA: TGTGCCTGGAGTCCGGGTCCCTCTGGGGCCAACGTCCTGACTTTC
J: TRBJ2-6
V: TRBV30
D: NA
size: NA
length: 15

CDR3: CASSLGAGGVSGNEQFF
DNA: TGCGCCAGCAGCTTGGGGGCCGGGGGGGTATCGGGGAATGAGCAGTTCTTC
J: TRBJ2-1
V: TRBV5-1
D: TRBD2
size: NA
length: 17

CDR3: CASSPRGGRANYGYTF
DNA: TGTGCCAGCAGCCCGAGGGGGGGAAGAGCCAACTATGGCTACACCTTC
J: TRBJ1-2
V: TRBV9
D: NA
size: NA
length: 16

CDR3: CASRVTSGASTDTQYF
DNA: TGTGCCAGTAGGGTCACTAGCGGGGCTAGCACAGATACGCAGTATTTT
J: TRBJ2-3
V: TRBV19
D: TRBD2
size: NA
length: 16

CDR3: CASSSSGAGGRLGTQYF
DNA: TGTGCCAGCAGCTCTAGCGGAGCGGGGGGGCGCTTAGGTACCCAGTACTTC
J: TRBJ2-5
V: TRBV7-2
D: TRBD2
size: NA
length: 17

CDR3: CASRQGGRNNEQFF
DNA: TGTGCCAGTAGGCAGGGAGGGCGTAACAATGAGCAGTTCTTC
J: TRBJ2-1
V: TRBV19
D: TRBD2
size: NA
length: 14

CDR3: CASSVDPASEQYF
DNA: TGTGCCAGCAGCGTAGATCCTGCTAGCGAGCAGTACTTC
J: TRBJ2-7
V: TRBV9
D: NA
size: few
length: 13

CDR3: CASSERTGSNTEAFF
DNA: TGCGCCAGCAGCGAACGGACAGGGTCGAACACTGAAGCTTTCTTT
J: TRBJ1-1
V: TRBV5-1
D: TRBD1
size: NA
length: 15

CDR3: CATSSRQGEYQETQYF
DNA: TGTGCCACCAGCAGCCGACAGGGAGAGTACCAAGAGACCCAGTACTTC
J: TRBJ2-5
V: TRBV15
D: TRBD1
size: NA
length: 16

CDR3: CASSERGNQPQHF
DNA: TGTGCCAGCAGTGAGAGGGGCAATCAGCCCCAGCATTTT
J: TRBJ1-5
V: TRBV2
D: NA
size: few
length: 13

CDR3: CASRTRQGDEKLFF
DNA: TGTGCCAGCCGAACCCGACAGGGAGATGAAAAACTGTTTTTT
J: TRBJ1-4
V: TRBV7-2
D: TRBD1
size: NA
length: 14

CDR3: CASSVGRGHGYTF
DNA: TGTGCCAGCAGTGTAGGCAGGGGTCATGGCTACACCTTC
J: TRBJ1-2
V: TRBV25-1
D: NA
size: few
length: 13

CDR3: CASSKVTGTDSSGNTIYF
DNA: TGTGCCAGCAGCAAAGTCACGGGAACAGATAGCTCTGGAAACACCATATATTTT
J: TRBJ1-3
V: TRBV21-1
D: NA
size: NA
length: 18

CDR3: CAWSDGRDYNEQFF
DNA: TGTGCCTGGAGTGACGGGAGAGATTACAATGAGCAGTTCTTC
J: TRBJ2-1
V: TRBV30
D: NA
size: NA
length: 14

CDR3: CAWSVRNSYSNQPQHF
DNA: TGTGCCTGGAGTGTACGGAACAGCTATAGCAATCAGCCCCAGCATTTT
J: TRBJ1-5
V: TRBV30
D: NA
size: NA
length: 16

CDR3: CASRRTGISGNTIYF
DNA: TGTGCCAGCAGAAGGACAGGGATCTCTGGAAACACCATATATTTT
J: TRBJ1-3
V: TRBV11-2
D: TRBD1
size: NA
length: 15

CDR3: CASAIVQGAGELFF
DNA: TGCGCCAGCGCTATAGTACAGGGGGCCGGGGAGCTGTTTTTT
J: TRBJ2-2
V: TRBV5-1
D: TRBD1
size: NA
length: 14

CDR3: CASSEWRDSNSNQPQHF
DNA: TGTGCCAGCAGTGAATGGAGGGATTCGAATAGCAATCAGCCCCAGCATTTT
J: TRBJ1-5
V: TRBV2
D: NA
size: few
length: 17